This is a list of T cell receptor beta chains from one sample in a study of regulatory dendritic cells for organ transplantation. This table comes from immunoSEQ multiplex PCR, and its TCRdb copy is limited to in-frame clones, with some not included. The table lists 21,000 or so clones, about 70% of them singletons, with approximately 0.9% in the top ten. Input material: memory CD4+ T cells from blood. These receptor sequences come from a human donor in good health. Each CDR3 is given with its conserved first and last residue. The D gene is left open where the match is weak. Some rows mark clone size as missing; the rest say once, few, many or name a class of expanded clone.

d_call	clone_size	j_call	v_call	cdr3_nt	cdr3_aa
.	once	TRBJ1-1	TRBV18	TGTGCCAGCTCAGCGGACAGAAACACTGAAGCTTTCTTT	CASSADRNTEAFF
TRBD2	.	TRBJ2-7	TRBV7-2	TGTGCCAGCAGCTTAGACATGTGGGGGGGCTACGAGCAGTACTTC	CASSLDMWGGYEQYF
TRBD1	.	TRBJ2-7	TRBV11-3	TGTGCCAGCAGCTTCCGGGACAGCTTTTACGAGCAGTACTTC	CASSFRDSFYEQYF
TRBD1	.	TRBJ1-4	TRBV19	TGTGCCAGTAGTTTGGACAGGGAGGGTGAAAAACTGTTTTTT	CASSLDREGEKLFF
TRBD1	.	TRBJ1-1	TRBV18	TGTGCCAGCTCACAGGACAGGGCTTATCTTTTGTACACTGAAGCTTTCTTT	CASSQDRAYLLYTEAFF
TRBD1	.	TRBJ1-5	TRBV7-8	TGTGCCAGCAGCAAAACCGGACAGGGCAGCAATCAGCCCCAGCATTTT	CASSKTGQGSNQPQHF
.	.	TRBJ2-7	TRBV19	TGTGCCAGTAGTCTCCGTCTCGGGGGCTCCTACGAGCAGTACTTC	CASSLRLGGSYEQYF
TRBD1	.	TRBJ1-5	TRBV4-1	TGCGCCAGCAGCCAAGCTAGGACAGGGGGACAGCCCCAGCATTTT	CASSQARTGGQPQHF
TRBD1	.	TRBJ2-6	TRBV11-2	TGTGCCAGCAGCTTAGGCGGAACAGGGGCTGGGGCCAACGTCCTGACTTTC	CASSLGGTGAGANVLTF
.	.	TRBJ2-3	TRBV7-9	TGTGCCAGCAGCTCGGAGACCGCAAGCACAGATACGCAGTATTTT	CASSSETASTDTQYF
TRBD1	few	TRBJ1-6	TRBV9	TGTGCCAGCAGCGTAGCAGCAGGGGGCAGGTCACCCCTCCACTTT	CASSVAAGGRSPLHF
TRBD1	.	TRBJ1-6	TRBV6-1	TGTGCCAGCAGTGAAAGGGACAGGGGGCGTTCACCCCTCCACTTT	CASSERDRGRSPLHF
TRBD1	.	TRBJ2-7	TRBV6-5	TGTGCCAGTAGGCGGGACAGGAACTCCTACGAGCAGTACTTC	CASRRDRNSYEQYF
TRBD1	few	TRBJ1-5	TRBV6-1	TGTGCCAGCAGGTCCGGGACAGGGAATCAGCCCCAGCATTTT	CASRSGTGNQPQHF
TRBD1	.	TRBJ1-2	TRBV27	TGTGCCAGCAGACCCACAGGGGAAGACTATGGCTACACCTTC	CASRPTGEDYGYTF
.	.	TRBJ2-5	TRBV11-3	TGTGCCAGCAGCTTCGACAGGTACCAAGAGACCCAGTACTTC	CASSFDRYQETQYF
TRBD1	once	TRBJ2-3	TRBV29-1	TGCAGCGTTGAGACCTCCGGGACAGGGATACGCCTGAAGTATTTT	CSVETSGTGIRLKYF
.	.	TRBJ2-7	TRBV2	TGTGCCAGTAACGGGGTAGGGACCTACGAGCAGTACTTC	CASNGVGTYEQYF
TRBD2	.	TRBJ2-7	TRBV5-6	TGTGCCAGCAGCTTGGACCCGGGGGGGACCTACGAGCAGTACTTC	CASSLDPGGTYEQYF
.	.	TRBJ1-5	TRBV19	TGTGCCAGTAGTATAAAAGGGGCCAGGCGGTATAGCAATCAGCCCCAGCATTTT	CASSIKGARRYSNQPQHF
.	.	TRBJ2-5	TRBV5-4	TGTGCCAGCAGCTTGGCTGGGGGGGCCGGTGAGACCCAGTACTTC	CASSLAGGAGETQYF
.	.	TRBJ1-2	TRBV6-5	TGTGCCAGCAGATCGGACAGATACTATGGCTACACCTTC	CASRSDRYYGYTF
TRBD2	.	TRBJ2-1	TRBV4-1	TGCGCCAGCAGCCAAGACGGGGTCGGGGTTAGCGGGGGGGCCTATGAGCAGTTCTTC	CASSQDGVGVSGGAYEQFF
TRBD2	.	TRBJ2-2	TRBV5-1	TGCGCCAGCAGCTGGGGGACTAGCGGGACCGGGAACACCGGGGAGCTGTTTTTT	CASSWGTSGTGNTGELFF
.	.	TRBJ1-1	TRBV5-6	TGTGCCAGCAGCTTGTACGGAGGGGCTGAAGCTTTCTTT	CASSLYGGAEAFF
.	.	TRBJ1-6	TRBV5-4	TGTGCCAGCAGCAATAACAGGGTTAATTCACCCCTCCACTTT	CASSNNRVNSPLHF
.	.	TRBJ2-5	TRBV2	TGTGCCAGCAGGCCAGTAGAGGCACTAGAGACCCAGTACTTC	CASRPVEALETQYF
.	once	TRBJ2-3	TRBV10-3	TGTGCCATCAGGGGCTCCTTCGCTGGCACAGATACGCAGTATTTT	CAIRGSFAGTDTQYF
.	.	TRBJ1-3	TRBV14	TGTGCCAGCAGCCAATATGACACCATATATTTT	CASSQYDTIYF
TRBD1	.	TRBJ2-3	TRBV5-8	TGTGCCAGCAGCTTGAGGACAGGTAGAATCACAGATACGCAGTATTTT	CASSLRTGRITDTQYF
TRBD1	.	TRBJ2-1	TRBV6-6	TGTGCCAGCAGTTCCCGGGACAGGGGCTACAATGAGCAGTTCTTC	CASSSRDRGYNEQFF
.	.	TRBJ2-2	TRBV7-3	TGTGCCAGCAGCTTACAAGGGGGGGCTGGGGACACCGGGGAGCTGTTTTTT	CASSLQGGAGDTGELFF
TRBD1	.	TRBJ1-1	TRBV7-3	TGTGCCAGCAGCAAGCAGGGGGACACTGAAGCTTTCTTT	CASSKQGDTEAFF
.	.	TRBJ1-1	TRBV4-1	TGCGCCAGCAGCCTCCAGGACAGGAACACTGAAGCTTTCTTT	CASSLQDRNTEAFF
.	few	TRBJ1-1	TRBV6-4	TGTGCCAGCAGTGACCGAGACAGGAACACTGAAGCTTTCTTT	CASSDRDRNTEAFF
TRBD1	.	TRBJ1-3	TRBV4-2	TGTGCCAGCAGCCCTACGGGACAGGGGAGAGGAAACACCATATATTTT	CASSPTGQGRGNTIYF
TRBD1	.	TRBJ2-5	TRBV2	TGTGCCAGCAATAGGGACAGACAGTACCAAGAGACCCAGTACTTC	CASNRDRQYQETQYF
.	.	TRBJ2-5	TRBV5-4	TGTGCCAGCAGTAGTATACAGAACCAAGAGACCCAGTACTTC	CASSSIQNQETQYF
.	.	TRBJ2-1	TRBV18	TGTGCCAGCTCAAGAGGGAGCTCCTACAATGAGCAGTTCTTC	CASSRGSSYNEQFF
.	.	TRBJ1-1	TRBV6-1	TGTGCCAGCGGTGGGTTGTTGTCAGGGGCTGGGACTGAAGCTTTCTTT	CASGGLLSGAGTEAFF
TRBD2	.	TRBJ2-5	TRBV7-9	TGTGCCAGCAGCACGGCGGGGGGGCCGGGACGAGAGACCCAGTACTTC	CASSTAGGPGRETQYF
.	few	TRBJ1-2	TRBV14	TGTGCCAGCAGCCGCCAAGGTCGGGGATATGGCTACACCTTC	CASSRQGRGYGYTF
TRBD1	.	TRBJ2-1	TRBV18	TGTGCCAGCTCACCAAGGACAGGGGGCACCTCCTACAATGAGCAGTTCTTC	CASSPRTGGTSYNEQFF
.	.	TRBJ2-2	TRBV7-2	TGTGCCAGCAGCATGCCCGGGACAACCGGGGAGCTGTTTTTT	CASSMPGTTGELFF
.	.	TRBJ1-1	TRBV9	TGTGCCAGCAGCGTAGGACAGCACAACACTGAAGCTTTCTTT	CASSVGQHNTEAFF
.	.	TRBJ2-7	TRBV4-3	TGCGCCAGCAGCCAGGGGTTACAGGTTATTGGGCCCGGCGAGCAGTACTTC	CASSQGLQVIGPGEQYF
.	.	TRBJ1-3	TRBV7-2	TGTGCCAGCAGCTTAGGTCTGGCCCGTACTGGAAACACCATATATTTT	CASSLGLARTGNTIYF
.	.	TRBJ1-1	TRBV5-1	TGCGCCAGCAGCCCCGTTACTCTTAGGAGTGGCACTGAAGCTTTCTTT	CASSPVTLRSGTEAFF